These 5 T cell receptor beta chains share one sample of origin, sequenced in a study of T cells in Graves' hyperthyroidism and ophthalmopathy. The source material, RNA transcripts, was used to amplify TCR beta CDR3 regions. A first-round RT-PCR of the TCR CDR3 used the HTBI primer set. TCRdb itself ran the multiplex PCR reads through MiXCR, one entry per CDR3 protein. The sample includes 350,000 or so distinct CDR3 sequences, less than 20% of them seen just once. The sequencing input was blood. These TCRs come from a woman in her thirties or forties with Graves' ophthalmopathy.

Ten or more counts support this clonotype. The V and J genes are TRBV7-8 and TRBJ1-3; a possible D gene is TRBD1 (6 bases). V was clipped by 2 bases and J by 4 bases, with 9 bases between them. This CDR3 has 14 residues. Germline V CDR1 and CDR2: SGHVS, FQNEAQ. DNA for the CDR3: TGTGCCAGCAGCTTAAGGGACAACGGAAACACCATATATTTT. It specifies CASSLRDNGNTIYF.

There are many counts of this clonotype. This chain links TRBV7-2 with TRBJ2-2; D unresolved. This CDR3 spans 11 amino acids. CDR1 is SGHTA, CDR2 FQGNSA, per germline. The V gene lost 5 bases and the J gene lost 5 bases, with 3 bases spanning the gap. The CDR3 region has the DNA TGTGCCAGCAGCGCGACCGGGGAGCTGTTTTTT. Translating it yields CASSATGELFF.

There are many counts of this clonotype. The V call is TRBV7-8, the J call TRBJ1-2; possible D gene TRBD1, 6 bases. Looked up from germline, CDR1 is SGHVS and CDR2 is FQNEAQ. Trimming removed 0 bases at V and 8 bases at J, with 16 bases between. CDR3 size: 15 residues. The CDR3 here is CASSLARGDRRGYTF. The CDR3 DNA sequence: TGTGCCAGCAGCTTAGCCCGAGGCGACAGGAGGGGCTACACCTTC.

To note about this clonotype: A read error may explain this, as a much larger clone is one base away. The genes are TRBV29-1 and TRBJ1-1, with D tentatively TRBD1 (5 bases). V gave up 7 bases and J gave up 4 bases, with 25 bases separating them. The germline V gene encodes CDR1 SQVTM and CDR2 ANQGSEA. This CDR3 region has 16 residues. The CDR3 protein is CSDQIWGLIRSTEAFF. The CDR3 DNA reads TGCAGCGATCAAATTTGGGGACTCATAAGGAGCACTGAAGCTTTCTTT. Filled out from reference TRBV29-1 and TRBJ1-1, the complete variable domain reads SAVISQKPSRDICQRGTSLTIQCQVDSQVTMMFWYRQQPGQSLTLIATANQGSEATYESGFVIDKFPISRPNLTFSTLTVSNMSPEDSSIYLCSDQIWGLIRSTEAFFGQGTRLTVV.

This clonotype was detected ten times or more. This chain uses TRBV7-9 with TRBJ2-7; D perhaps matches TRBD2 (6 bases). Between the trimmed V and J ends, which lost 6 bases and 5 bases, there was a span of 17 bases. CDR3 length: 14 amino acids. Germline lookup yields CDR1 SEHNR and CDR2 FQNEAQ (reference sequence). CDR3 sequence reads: CASSPNVGGNEQYF. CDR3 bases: TGTGCCAGCAGTCCCAACGTTGGGGGGAACGAGCAGTACTTC.